This T cell receptor (beta chain) was captured by sequencing in a study of shared clonotypes between healthy human individuals. Looking at the study overall: Serving as donors were a couple of women and three men, whose ages spanned 18 to 49. Study-wide points: It was only blood that was sampled, and tissue repertoires likely differ.

Evenly divided among several immunoSEQ plates was the genomic DNA of each subset. TCRdb's copy holds only in-frame clones and misses some; the assay was immunoSEQ multiplex PCR. The sample carries around 500,000 clones, 79% recorded once. The CDR3 runs to 18 residues. V was trimmed by 4 bases and J by 0 bases, leaving 20 bases between them. Germline CDR1 and CDR2: SGDLS and YYNGEE. In the case of this clone: The antigen is undetermined.

Healthy and HIV-negative, the adult donors had no recent acute infections or vaccinations. The sample was PBMCs. This chain joins TRBV9 and TRBJ1-3, with D unresolved. This clonotype was obtained from a woman in her forties in good health. Some clones in this sample may be carry-over from other donors' samples. Here the CDR3 DNA reads TGTGCCAGCAGCCCCAGCGGGGTAATTCTCCTCTCTGGAAACACCATATATTTT. This encodes CASSPSGVILLSGNTIYF.